This record looks at one TCR beta chain sequence and its context. Antigen specificity is unknown. The data belong to a study of blood T cells in healthy people across ages. The wider study: T cells yielded about one barcoded beta molecule per two cells through template switching.

Primers used in a second PCR of roughly 6 to 11 cycles were a sample-barcoded 5' primer and a J-beta primer mix. With 12 random nucleotides, a template-switch adaptor tagged each individual cDNA molecule. TCRdb independently ran MiXCR on the 5' RACE reads; one entry per CDR3 protein. The data show around 1.1 million distinct CDR3 sequences, with more than 30% seen just once and over 10% held by the top ten. V lost 3 bases, J lost 11 bases, and 25 bases lay in between. Germline V gene sequence: CDR1 SGHDN, CDR2 FVKESK. This CDR3 region has 16 residues. Study results and caveats: Any conclusive comparison of naive versus antigen-experienced cells was prevented by using unsorted PBMCs.

The sample taken for sequencing was blood. The chain combines TRBV14 with TRBJ2-5; perhaps TRBD1 as D (6 bases). The TCR sequence derives from a man aged 18 to 29 in good health. DNA for the CDR3: TGTGCCAGCAGCCACTACAGGGACATAGAAACCAATGAGCAGTACTTC. It codes for CASSHYRDIETNEQYF.